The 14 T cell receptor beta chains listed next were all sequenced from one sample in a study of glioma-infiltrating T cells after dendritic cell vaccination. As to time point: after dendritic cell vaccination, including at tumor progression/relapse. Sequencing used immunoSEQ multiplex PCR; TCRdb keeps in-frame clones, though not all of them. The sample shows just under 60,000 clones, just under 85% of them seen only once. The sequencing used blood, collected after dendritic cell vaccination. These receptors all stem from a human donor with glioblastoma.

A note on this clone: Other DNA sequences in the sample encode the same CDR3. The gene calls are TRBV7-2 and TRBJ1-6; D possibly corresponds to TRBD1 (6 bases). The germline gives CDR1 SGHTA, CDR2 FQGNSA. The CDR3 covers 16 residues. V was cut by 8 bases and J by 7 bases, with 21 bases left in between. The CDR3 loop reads CASSASLGQGNSPLHF. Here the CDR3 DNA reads TGTGCCAGCTCGGCTTCCCTCGGGCAGGGGAATTCACCCCTCCACTTT.

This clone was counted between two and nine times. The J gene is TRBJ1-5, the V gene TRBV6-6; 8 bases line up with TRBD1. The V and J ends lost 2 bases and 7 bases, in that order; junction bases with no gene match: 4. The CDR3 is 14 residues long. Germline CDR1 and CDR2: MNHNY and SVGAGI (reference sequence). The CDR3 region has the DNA TGTGCCAGCAGTTACGGACAGGGAGGACAGCCCCAGCATTTT. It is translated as CASSYGQGGQPQHF.

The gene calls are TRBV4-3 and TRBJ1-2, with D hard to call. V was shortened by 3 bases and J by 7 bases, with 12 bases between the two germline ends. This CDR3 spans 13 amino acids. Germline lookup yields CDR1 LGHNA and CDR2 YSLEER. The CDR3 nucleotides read TGCGCCAGCAGCCAGGCTTATTCGGGTGGCTACACCTTC. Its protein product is CASSQAYSGGYTF.

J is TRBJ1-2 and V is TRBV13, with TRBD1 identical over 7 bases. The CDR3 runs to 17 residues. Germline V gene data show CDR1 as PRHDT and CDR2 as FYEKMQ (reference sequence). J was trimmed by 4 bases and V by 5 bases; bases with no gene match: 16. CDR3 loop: CASSISTGTAIPYGYTF. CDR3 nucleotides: TGTGCCAGCAGCATATCCACCGGGACAGCAATTCCCTATGGCTACACCTTC.

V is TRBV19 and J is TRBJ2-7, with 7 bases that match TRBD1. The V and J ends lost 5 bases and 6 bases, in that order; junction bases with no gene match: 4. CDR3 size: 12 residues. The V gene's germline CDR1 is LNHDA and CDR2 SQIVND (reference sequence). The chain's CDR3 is CASSPGQPEQYF. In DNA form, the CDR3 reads TGTGCCAGTAGTCCGGGACAGCCCGAGCAGTACTTC.

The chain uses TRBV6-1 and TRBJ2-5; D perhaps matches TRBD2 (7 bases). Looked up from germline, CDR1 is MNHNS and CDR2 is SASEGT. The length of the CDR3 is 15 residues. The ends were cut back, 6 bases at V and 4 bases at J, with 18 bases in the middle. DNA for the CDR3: TGTGCCAGCAGCCAATTCGCGGGGGCGAGAGAGACCCAGTACTTC. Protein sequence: CASSQFAGARETQYF.

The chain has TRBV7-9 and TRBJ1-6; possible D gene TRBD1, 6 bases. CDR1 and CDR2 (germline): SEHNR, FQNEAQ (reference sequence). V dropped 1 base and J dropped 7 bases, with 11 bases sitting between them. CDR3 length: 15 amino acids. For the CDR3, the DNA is TGTGCCAGCAGCTTAGTGCTGGGGGCGAATTCACCCCTCCACTTT. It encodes CASSLVLGANSPLHF.

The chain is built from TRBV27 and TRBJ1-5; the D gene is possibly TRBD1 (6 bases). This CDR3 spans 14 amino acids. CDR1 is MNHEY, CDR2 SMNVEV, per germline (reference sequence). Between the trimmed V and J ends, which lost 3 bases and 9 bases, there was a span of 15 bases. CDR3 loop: CASSFLRGGAPQHF. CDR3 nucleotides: TGTGCCAGCAGTTTCCTCCGGGGGGGGGCGCCCCAGCATTTT.

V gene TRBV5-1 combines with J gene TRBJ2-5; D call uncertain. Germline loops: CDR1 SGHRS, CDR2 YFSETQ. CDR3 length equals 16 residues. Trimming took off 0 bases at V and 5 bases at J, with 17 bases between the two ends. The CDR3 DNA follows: TGCGCCAGCAGCTTGGCCTTGAGTTTGGTAGTTGAGACCCAGTACTTC. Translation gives CASSLALSLVVETQYF.

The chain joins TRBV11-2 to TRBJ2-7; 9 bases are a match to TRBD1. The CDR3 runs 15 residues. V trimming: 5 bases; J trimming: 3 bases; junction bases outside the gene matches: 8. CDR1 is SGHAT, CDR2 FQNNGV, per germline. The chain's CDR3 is CASSPLTGGIYEQYF. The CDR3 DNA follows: TGTGCCAGCAGCCCCTTAACAGGGGGCATCTACGAGCAGTACTTC.

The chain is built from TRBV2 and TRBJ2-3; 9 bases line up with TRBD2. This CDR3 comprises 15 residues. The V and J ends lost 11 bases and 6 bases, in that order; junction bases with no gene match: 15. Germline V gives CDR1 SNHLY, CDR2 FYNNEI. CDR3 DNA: TGTGCCGGACGAGCGGGGGGCCCGATCGGGGATACGCAGTATTTT. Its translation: CAGRAGGPIGDTQYF.

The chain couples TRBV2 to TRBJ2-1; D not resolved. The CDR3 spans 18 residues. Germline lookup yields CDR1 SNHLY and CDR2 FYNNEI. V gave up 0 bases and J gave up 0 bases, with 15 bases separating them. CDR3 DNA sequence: TGTGCCAGCAGTGAAGCGCTTTCCAAATCGAGCTCCTACAATGAGCAGTTCTTC. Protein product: CASSEALSKSSSYNEQFF.

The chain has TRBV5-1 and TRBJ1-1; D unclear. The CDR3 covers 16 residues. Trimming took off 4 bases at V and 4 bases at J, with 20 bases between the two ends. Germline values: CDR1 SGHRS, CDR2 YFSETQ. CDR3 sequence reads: CASSPAADPGVTEAFF. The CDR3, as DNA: TGCGCCAGCAGCCCTGCGGCCGACCCTGGAGTCACTGAAGCTTTCTTT.

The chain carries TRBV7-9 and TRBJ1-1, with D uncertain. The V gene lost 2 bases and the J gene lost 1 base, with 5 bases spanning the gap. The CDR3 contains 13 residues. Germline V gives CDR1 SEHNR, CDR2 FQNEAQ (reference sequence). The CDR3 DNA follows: TGTGCCAGCAGCTTATTCGGGAACACTGAAGCTTTCTTT. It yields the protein CASSLFGNTEAFF.